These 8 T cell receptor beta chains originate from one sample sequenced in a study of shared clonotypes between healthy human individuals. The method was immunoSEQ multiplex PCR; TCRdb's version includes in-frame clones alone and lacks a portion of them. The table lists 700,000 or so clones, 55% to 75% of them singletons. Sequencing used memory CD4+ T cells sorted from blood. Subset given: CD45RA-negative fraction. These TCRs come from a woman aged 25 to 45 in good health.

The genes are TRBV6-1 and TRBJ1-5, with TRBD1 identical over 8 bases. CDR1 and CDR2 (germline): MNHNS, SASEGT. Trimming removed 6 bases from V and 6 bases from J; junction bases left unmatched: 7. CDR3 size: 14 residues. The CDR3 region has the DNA TGTGCCAGCAGCCGACAGGGGTACGGTCAGCCCCAGCATTTT. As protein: CASSRQGYGQPQHF.

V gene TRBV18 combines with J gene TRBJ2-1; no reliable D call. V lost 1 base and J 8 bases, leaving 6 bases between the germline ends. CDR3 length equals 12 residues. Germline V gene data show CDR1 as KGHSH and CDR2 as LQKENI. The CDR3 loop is CASSPQAYEQFF. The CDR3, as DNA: TGTGCCAGCTCACCACAAGCATATGAGCAGTTCTTC.

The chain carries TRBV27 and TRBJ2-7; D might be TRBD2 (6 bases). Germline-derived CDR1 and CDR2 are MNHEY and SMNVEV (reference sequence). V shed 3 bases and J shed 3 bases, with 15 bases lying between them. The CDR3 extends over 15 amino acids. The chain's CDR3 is CASSFEGLALYEQYF. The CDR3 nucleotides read TGTGCCAGCAGTTTTGAGGGGCTAGCGCTCTACGAGCAGTACTTC.

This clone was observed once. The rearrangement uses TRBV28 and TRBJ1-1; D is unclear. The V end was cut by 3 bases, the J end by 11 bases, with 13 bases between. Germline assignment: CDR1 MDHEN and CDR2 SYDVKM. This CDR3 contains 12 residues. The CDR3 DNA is TGTGCCAGCAGTTTTAATGCACGTTTGGCTTTCTTT. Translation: CASSFNARLAFF. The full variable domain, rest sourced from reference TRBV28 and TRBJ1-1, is DVKVTQSSRYLVKRTGEKVFLECVQDMDHENMFWYRQDPGLGLRLIYFSYDVKMKEKGDIPEGYSVSREKKERFSLILESASTNQTSMYLCASSFNARLAFFGQGTRLTVV.

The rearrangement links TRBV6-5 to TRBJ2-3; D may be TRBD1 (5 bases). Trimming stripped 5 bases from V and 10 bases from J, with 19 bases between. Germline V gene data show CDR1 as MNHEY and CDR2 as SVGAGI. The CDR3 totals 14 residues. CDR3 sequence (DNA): TGTGCCAGCAGTCCCCAAGAGACAGTCACCCCGCAGTATTTT. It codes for CASSPQETVTPQYF.

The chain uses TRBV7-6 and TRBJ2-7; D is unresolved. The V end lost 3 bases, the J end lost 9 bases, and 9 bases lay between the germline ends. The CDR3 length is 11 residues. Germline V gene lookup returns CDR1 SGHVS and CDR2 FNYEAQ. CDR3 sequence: CASSFGHAQYF. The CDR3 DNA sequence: TGTGCCAGCAGCTTTGGCCATGCGCAGTACTTC.

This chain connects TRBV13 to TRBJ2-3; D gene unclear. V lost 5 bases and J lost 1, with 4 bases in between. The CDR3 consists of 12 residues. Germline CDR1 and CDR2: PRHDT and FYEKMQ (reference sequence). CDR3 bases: TGTGCCAGCAGCGCCGGCACAGATACGCAGTATTTT. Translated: CASSAGTDTQYF.

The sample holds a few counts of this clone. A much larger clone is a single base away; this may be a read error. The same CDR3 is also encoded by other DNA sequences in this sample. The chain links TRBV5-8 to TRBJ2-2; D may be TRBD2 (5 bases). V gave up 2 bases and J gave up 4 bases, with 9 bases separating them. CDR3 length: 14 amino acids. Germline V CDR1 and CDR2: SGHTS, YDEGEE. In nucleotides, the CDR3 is TGTGCCAGCAGCTTAGCGGTGGGCACCGGGGAGCTGTTTTTT. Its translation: CASSLAVGTGELFF.